These 2 T cell receptor beta chains came from one sample sequenced in a study of blood T cell repertoires in COVID-19. Using immunoSEQ multiplex PCR, the repertoire was profiled, and TCRdb retains in-frame clones only, with some absent. The sample records 250,000 to 300,000 clones, 70% to 75% being singletons. Sample: peripheral blood. The receptors come from a woman aged 80 or over with acute or convalescent COVID-19.

This chain joins TRBV6-5 and TRBJ2-7; D might be TRBD2 (7 bases). The V gene lost 6 bases and the J gene lost 7 bases, with 16 bases spanning the gap. Germline V gene sequence: CDR1 MNHEY, CDR2 SVGAGI. The CDR3 length is 13 residues. The CDR3 DNA follows: TGTGCCAGCAGAGGCACAGGGAGGGGGGAGCAGTACTTC. Its translation: CASRGTGRGEQYF.

V usage is TRBV6-6 and J usage is TRBJ2-1; 8 bases line up with TRBD1. V lost 5 bases, J lost 9 bases, and 9 bases stayed unmatched. The CDR3 consists of 14 residues. Germline V lookup: CDR1 MNHNY, CDR2 SVGAGI (reference sequence). For the CDR3, the DNA is TGTGCCAGCAGTCCTGGACAGGGACGGGGTGAGCAGTTCTTC. Amino acid sequence: CASSPGQGRGEQFF.